This is a list of T cell receptor beta chains from one sample in a study of blood T cell repertoires in COVID-19. Only in-frame clones appear in the TCRdb table, and some are missing; sequencing was by immunoSEQ multiplex PCR. The sample records 250,000 to 300,000 clones, 80% to 90% being singletons. The sample comprised peripheral blood. These receptors originate from a woman aged 30 to 39 with COVID-19, enrolled during active disease. Both conserved end residues are part of each CDR3. The order of the fields is V gene, J gene, CDR3 length, clone size, D gene, CDR3 protein, CDR3 DNA. A D gene is named only where the DNA matches it firmly. The size field is filled for only some rows; it gives once, few, many or a size class.

v_call: TRBV9; j_call: TRBJ2-1; cdr3_length: 15; clone_size: NA; d_call: NA; cdr3_aa: CASSVYIGAYNEQFF; cdr3_nt: TGTGCCAGCAGCGTATATATAGGGGCCTACAATGAGCAGTTCTTC
v_call: TRBV25-1; j_call: TRBJ2-1; cdr3_length: 13; clone_size: few; d_call: TRBD2; cdr3_aa: CASNLGRDNEQFF; cdr3_nt: TGTGCCAGCAATTTAGGGAGGGACAATGAGCAGTTCTTC
v_call: TRBV6-6; j_call: TRBJ1-2; cdr3_length: 13; clone_size: NA; d_call: TRBD1; cdr3_aa: CASSWDRGDGYTF; cdr3_nt: TGTGCCAGCAGTTGGGACAGGGGGGATGGCTACACCTTC
v_call: TRBV5-1; j_call: TRBJ2-3; cdr3_length: 14; clone_size: NA; d_call: TRBD2; cdr3_aa: CASSLVAGVDTQYF; cdr3_nt: TGCGCCAGCAGCTTGGTAGCGGGGGTGGATACGCAGTATTTT
v_call: TRBV5-6; j_call: TRBJ2-7; cdr3_length: 16; clone_size: once; d_call: TRBD2; cdr3_aa: CASSSLAGRSSYEQYF; cdr3_nt: TGTGCCAGCAGCTCACTAGCGGGGAGGAGCTCCTACGAGCAGTACTTC
v_call: TRBV6-5; j_call: TRBJ1-1; cdr3_length: 15; clone_size: NA; d_call: NA; cdr3_aa: CASSYSLGLNTEAFF; cdr3_nt: TGTGCCAGCAGTTATTCCCTGGGGCTGAACACTGAAGCTTTCTTT
v_call: TRBV7-9; j_call: TRBJ2-7; cdr3_length: 14; clone_size: few; d_call: TRBD1; cdr3_aa: CASSSLGQSYEQYF; cdr3_nt: TGTGCCAGCAGCTCCTTGGGACAGTCCTACGAGCAGTACTTC
v_call: TRBV5-6; j_call: TRBJ1-1; cdr3_length: 14; clone_size: NA; d_call: TRBD1; cdr3_aa: CASSQIYRGEAAFF; cdr3_nt: TGTGCCAGCAGCCAAATTTACAGGGGCGAGGCTGCTTTCTTT
v_call: TRBV5-1; j_call: TRBJ2-1; cdr3_length: 16; clone_size: NA; d_call: NA; cdr3_aa: CASSLVSSGWNNEQFF; cdr3_nt: TGCGCCAGCAGCTTGGTTTCGTCAGGGTGGAACAATGAGCAGTTCTTC
v_call: TRBV3-1/TRBV3-2; j_call: TRBJ2-5; cdr3_length: 14; clone_size: NA; d_call: NA; cdr3_aa: CASSQRDFQETQYF; cdr3_nt: TGTGCCAGCAGCCAAAGGGACTTTCAAGAGACCCAGTACTTC
v_call: TRBV18; j_call: TRBJ1-2; cdr3_length: 13; clone_size: NA; d_call: NA; cdr3_aa: CASSPPSVYGYTF; cdr3_nt: TGTGCCAGCTCACCCCCGAGTGTCTATGGCTACACCTTC
v_call: TRBV27; j_call: TRBJ2-7; cdr3_length: 13; clone_size: NA; d_call: NA; cdr3_aa: CASSRPQSYEQYF; cdr3_nt: TGTGCCAGCAGCCGCCCCCAGTCCTACGAGCAGTACTTC
v_call: TRBV6-8; j_call: TRBJ2-5; cdr3_length: 17; clone_size: once; d_call: NA; cdr3_aa: CASIAPGLRVEEETQYF; cdr3_nt: TGTGCCAGCATAGCGCCGGGACTGAGGGTTGAGGAAGAGACCCAGTACTTC
v_call: TRBV27; j_call: TRBJ2-1; cdr3_length: 14; clone_size: NA; d_call: NA; cdr3_aa: CASSPSWPPIEQFF; cdr3_nt: TGTGCCAGCAGTCCGTCATGGCCCCCCATCGAGCAGTTCTTC
v_call: TRBV5-1; j_call: TRBJ1-6; cdr3_length: 14; clone_size: once; d_call: NA; cdr3_aa: CASSFDSGGSPLHF; cdr3_nt: TGCGCCAGCAGCTTTGACAGTGGCGGTTCACCCCTCCACTTT
v_call: TRBV20-1; j_call: TRBJ1-1; cdr3_length: 11; clone_size: NA; d_call: NA; cdr3_aa: CSASLPPTAFF; cdr3_nt: TGCAGTGCTAGCCTACCCCCCACGGCTTTCTTT
v_call: TRBV5-1; j_call: TRBJ2-2; cdr3_length: 17; clone_size: NA; d_call: TRBD2; cdr3_aa: CASSPLNSGVVGGELFF; cdr3_nt: TGCGCCAGCAGCCCCCTCAATAGCGGGGTTGTTGGCGGGGAGCTGTTTTTT
v_call: TRBV5-5; j_call: TRBJ2-7; cdr3_length: 14; clone_size: NA; d_call: NA; cdr3_aa: CASSAPGGPYEQYF; cdr3_nt: TGTGCCAGCAGCGCCCCCGGGGGTCCCTACGAGCAGTACTTC
v_call: TRBV6-5; j_call: TRBJ2-1; cdr3_length: 15; clone_size: once; d_call: NA; cdr3_aa: CASRGSPSSYNEQFF; cdr3_nt: TGTGCCAGCCGGGGATCCCCGAGCTCCTACAATGAGCAGTTCTTC
v_call: TRBV18; j_call: TRBJ1-4; cdr3_length: 16; clone_size: NA; d_call: NA; cdr3_aa: CASSPPARATNEKLFF; cdr3_nt: TGTGCCAGCTCACCACCGGCCAGGGCAACTAATGAAAAACTGTTTTTT
v_call: TRBV19; j_call: TRBJ1-1; cdr3_length: 14; clone_size: NA; d_call: NA; cdr3_aa: CASANQGMNTEAFF; cdr3_nt: TGTGCCAGCGCGAACCAGGGCATGAACACTGAAGCTTTCTTT
v_call: TRBV28; j_call: TRBJ2-5; cdr3_length: 14; clone_size: NA; d_call: TRBD2; cdr3_aa: CASSFSGATATQYF; cdr3_nt: TGTGCCAGCAGTTTTAGCGGGGCGACAGCGACCCAGTACTTC
v_call: TRBV3-1/TRBV3-2; j_call: TRBJ2-5; cdr3_length: 15; clone_size: NA; d_call: TRBD2; cdr3_aa: CASSQLAGGSETQYF; cdr3_nt: TGTGCCAGCAGCCAGCTAGCGGGGGGGTCAGAGACCCAGTACTTC
v_call: TRBV2; j_call: TRBJ2-2; cdr3_length: 15; clone_size: NA; d_call: TRBD1; cdr3_aa: CARLKTGGSRVELFF; cdr3_nt: TGTGCCAGATTGAAGACAGGGGGGAGCCGCGTGGAGCTGTTTTTT
v_call: TRBV7-9; j_call: TRBJ1-3; cdr3_length: 13; clone_size: NA; d_call: NA; cdr3_aa: CASSPAAGNTIYF; cdr3_nt: TGTGCCAGCAGCCCCGCGGCGGGAAACACCATATATTTT
v_call: TRBV6-5; j_call: TRBJ2-2; cdr3_length: 16; clone_size: NA; d_call: TRBD2; cdr3_aa: CASSYYTSGRTGELFF; cdr3_nt: TGTGCCAGCAGTTATTACACTAGCGGGAGGACCGGGGAGCTGTTTTTT